Below are 23 T cell receptor beta chains sequenced from a single sample in a study of cytomegalovirus exposure and HLA in healthy donors. PCR primers comprised 60 Vbeta and 13 Jbeta primers. The method was immunoSEQ multiplex PCR; TCRdb's version includes in-frame clones alone and lacks a portion of them. This table has roughly 200,000 clones, approximately 80% appearing once. Sequenced: PBMCs. The origin of the receptors is a man aged 40-55 years in good health and CMV-seropositive.

This chain joins TRBV6-6 and TRBJ2-1, with TRBD1 matching over 11 bases. CDR1 is MNHNY and CDR2 is SVGAGI in the germline V gene (reference sequence). This CDR3 is built from 15 residues. V shed 5 bases and J 4 bases; nucleotides not matched to a gene: 4. For the CDR3, the DNA is TGTGCCAGCAGTCGGACAGGGGGCGCTTACAATGAGCAGTTCTTC. As protein: CASSRTGGAYNEQFF.

V and J are TRBV10-3 and TRBJ1-2, with 7 bases fitting TRBD1. Germline lookup yields CDR1 ENHRY and CDR2 SYGVKD. J gave up 5 bases and V 4 bases, and 4 bases lay outside the gene matches. The CDR3 consists of 13 residues. The CDR3 DNA is TGTGCCATCAGTGTAGGGGACAGATATGGCTACACCTTC. Protein: CAISVGDRYGYTF.

In its sample, this clone was seen once. This rearrangement joins TRBV25-1 to TRBJ1-2; 7 bases align to TRBD1. This CDR3 has 13 residues. Germline CDR1 reads MGHDK; CDR2 reads SYGVNS. J gave up 3 bases and V 2 bases, and 0 bases lay outside the gene matches. In DNA form, the CDR3 reads TGTGCCAGCAGTGAAGGGACAGACTATGGCTACACCTTC. Its translation: CASSEGTDYGYTF.

This rearrangement joins TRBV5-5 to TRBJ2-3; a possible D gene is TRBD1 (5 bases). CDR1 and CDR2 from the germline V gene are SGHKS and YYEKEE (reference sequence). CDR3 length: 14 residues. V gave up 4 bases and J gave up 6 bases, with 15 bases separating them. DNA of the CDR3: TGTGCCAGCAGCGGAAGCAGGGATACGGATACGCAGTATTTT. Encoded protein: CASSGSRDTDTQYF.

The CDR3 DNA is TGCGCCAGCAGCCAAGAGGGGACAGGGTCGTCTGGAAACACCATATATTTT. This translates into CASSQEGTGSSGNTIYF. V and J are TRBV4-1 and TRBJ1-3, with TRBD1 matching over 9 bases. The ends lost 0 bases at V and 1 base at J; junction bases unmatched: 4. There are 17 residues in the CDR3. Germline loops: CDR1 MGHRA, CDR2 YSYEKL.

V is TRBV7-3 and J is TRBJ2-1; 10 positions agree with TRBD2. V trimming: 5 bases; J trimming: 9 bases; junction bases outside the gene matches: 10. CDR3 length: 15 residues. Germline CDR1 SGHTA, CDR2 FQGTGA. CDR3 sequence: CASSPGTSVFGEQFF. The CDR3 region has the DNA TGTGCCAGCAGCCCCGGGACTAGCGTTTTCGGTGAGCAGTTCTTC.

The chain joins TRBV11-1 to TRBJ2-7; the D is unclear. Germline CDR1 SGHAT, CDR2 FQDESV (reference sequence). The CDR3 covers 13 residues. Trimming took 1 base from V and 4 from J, leaving 8 bases between them. CDR3 sequence (DNA): TGTGCCAGCAGCTTAGAAATAGCTTACGAGCAGTACTTC. This gives the protein CASSLEIAYEQYF.

The chain is built from TRBV7-8 and TRBJ1-2, with 9 bases that match TRBD1. The CDR3 extends over 16 amino acids. From germline, CDR1 is SGHVS and CDR2 FQNEAQ. J gave up 5 bases and V 1 base, and 8 bases lay outside the gene matches. CDR3: CASSLGGVTGGYGYTF. The CDR3 DNA follows: TGTGCCAGCAGCTTAGGGGGGGTGACAGGGGGTTATGGCTACACCTTC.

This clone occurred once. The chain recombines TRBV7-5 with TRBJ1-5; the table's D call, TRBD1, was not checked against the DNA. TRBV7-5 is designated a pseudogene. The CDR3 is 17 amino acids. The CDR3 DNA follows: TGTGTCGCGGGCCGGACAGGCCACTGGGATAGCAATCAGCCCCAGCATTTT. Protein product: CVAGRTGHWDSNQPQHF.

The chain has TRBV11-2 and TRBJ2-1; D is ambiguous. The CDR3 length is 16 residues. Between the trimmed V and J ends, which lost 2 bases and 1 base, there was a span of 12 bases. In germline, CDR1 is SGHAT, CDR2 FQNNGV. CDR3 sequence (DNA): TGTGCCAGCAGCTTAATGGCGGTTCTATCCTACAATGAGCAGTTCTTC. It specifies CASSLMAVLSYNEQFF.

This chain links TRBV7-6 with TRBJ2-3, with TRBD2 matching over 11 bases. V shed 1 base and J 0 bases; nucleotides not matched to a gene: 9. This CDR3 has 19 amino acids. Germline assignment: CDR1 SGHVS and CDR2 FNYEAQ. CDR3 sequence reads: CASSLGARTSGSSTDTQYF. CDR3 sequence (DNA): TGTGCCAGCAGCTTAGGAGCTAGGACTAGCGGGTCGAGCACAGATACGCAGTATTTT.

The CDR3 here is CAWSVWDGSEAFF. CDR3 sequence (DNA): TGTGCCTGGAGTGTCTGGGATGGGAGTGAAGCTTTCTTT. The V call is TRBV30, the J call TRBJ1-1; unclear D gene. This CDR3 spans 13 amino acids. V lost 0 bases to trimming and J lost 7 bases, with 12 bases between them. Germline V lookup: CDR1 GTSNPN, CDR2 SVGIG (reference sequence).

This rearrangement joins TRBV11-2 to TRBJ2-7; 14 bases match TRBD2. CDR1 SGHAT and CDR2 FQNNGV come from the germline V gene. The junction had 4 bases not matched to a gene; V was cut back by 4 bases and J by 5 bases. This CDR3 has 15 residues. The DNA for the CDR3 is TGTGCCAGCAGCTCCCAGGGACTAGCGGGAGACGAGCAGTACTTC. This gives the protein CASSSQGLAGDEQYF.

The rearrangement links TRBV4-2 to TRBJ2-2; 7 bases match TRBD1. Germline V lookup: CDR1 LGHNA, CDR2 YNFKEQ. The ends lost 3 bases at V and 0 bases at J; junction bases unmatched: 7. The CDR3 sequence is 17 residues long. CDR3 sequence reads: CASSHSLTGTNTGELFF. The DNA of the CDR3 is TGTGCCAGCAGCCATTCCTTGACAGGGACGAACACCGGGGAGCTGTTTTTT.

In this sample, this clone turned up a few times. CDR3 protein: CASSLGAGGPRQETQYF. The DNA for the CDR3 is TGTGCCAGCAGCTTGGGAGCGGGGGGTCCCCGACAAGAGACCCAGTACTTC. The chain carries TRBV5-8 and TRBJ2-5; TRBD2 aligns across 9 bases. The CDR3 is made up of 17 amino acids. After removal of 0 bases from V and 2 bases from J, the junction contained 8 bases not matched to a gene. The germline V gene has CDR1 SGHTS and CDR2 YDEGEE. The full variable domain, its missing parts supplied by reference TRBV5-8 and TRBJ2-5, is EAGVTQSPTHLIKTRGQQATLRCSPISGHTSVYWYQQALGLGLQFLLWYDEGEERNRGNFPPRFSGRQFPNYSSELNVNALELEDSALYLCASSLGAGGPRQETQYFGPGTRLLVL.

Only one count was recorded for this clone. This chain joins TRBV4-1 and TRBJ2-5; 9 nucleotides agree with TRBD2. The CDR3 length is 16 residues. CDR1 MGHRA and CDR2 YSYEKL come from the germline V gene. V dropped 0 bases and J dropped 4; count of bases not matched to a gene: 6. Written as DNA, the CDR3 is TGCGCCAGCAGCCAAGAATTAGCGGGAGAGGGAGAGACCCAGTACTTC. Amino acids: CASSQELAGEGETQYF.

The rearrangement uses TRBV5-5 and TRBJ2-6; TRBD1 matches at 7 bases. J was trimmed by 1 base and V by 4 bases; bases with no gene match: 8. CDR3 size: 17 residues. Germline V lookup: CDR1 SGHKS, CDR2 YYEKEE (reference sequence). The CDR3, as DNA: TGTGCCAGCAGCCTGACAGGGTCCAGGTCTGGGGCCAACGTCCTGACTTTC. It translates to CASSLTGSRSGANVLTF.

Notes on this clone: A much larger clone sits a single nucleotide away, making a read error possible. V and J are TRBV5-4 and TRBJ2-7; no firm D call. Germline-derived CDR1 and CDR2 are SGHNT and YYREEE (reference sequence). There are 11 residues in the CDR3. V gave up 0 bases and J gave up 7 bases, with 5 bases separating them. CDR3: CASSLAGEQYF. Here the CDR3 DNA reads TGTGCCAGCAGCTTGGCCGGGGAGCAGTACTTC.

This chain uses TRBV5-1 with TRBJ1-4; weak D call: TRBD1 (5 bases). This CDR3 comprises 14 residues. CDR1 and CDR2 from the germline V gene are SGHRS and YFSETQ. V was clipped by 5 bases and J by 2 bases, with 10 bases between them. CDR3 in DNA: TGCGCCAGCAGTCAGGGATGGACTAATGAAAAACTGTTTTTT. As protein: CASSQGWTNEKLFF.

The chain couples TRBV5-1 to TRBJ1-1; tentative D call: TRBD1 (5 bases). The CDR3 is made up of 16 amino acids. CDR1 is SGHRS, CDR2 YFSETQ, per germline. Trimming took off 2 bases at V and 0 bases at J, with 14 bases between the two ends. The CDR3 sequence is CASSLQPPDMNTEAFF. The DNA of the CDR3 is TGCGCCAGCAGCTTACAACCACCGGACATGAACACTGAAGCTTTCTTT.

The CDR3 DNA follows: TGTGCCAGCAGTGAAGGCTCTGGCCCCTACGAGCAGTACTTC. Its protein is CASSEGSGPYEQYF. V and J are TRBV6-1 and TRBJ2-7, with D uncertain. The CDR3 covers 14 residues. Germline V lookup: CDR1 MNHNS, CDR2 SASEGT. With 1 base removed from V and 2 bases from J, the gap between germline ends came to 9 bases.

In DNA form, the CDR3 reads TGTGCCAGCAGCTTGGCCGGGTATACCCAAGAGACCCAGTACTTC. It encodes CASSLAGYTQETQYF. The rearrangement uses TRBV5-8 and TRBJ2-5; D not resolved. The length of the CDR3 is 15 residues. The germline V and J ends were trimmed by 0 bases and 1 base, with 10 bases remaining between them. Germline V gene data show CDR1 as SGHTS and CDR2 as YDEGEE.

The chain uses TRBV5-4 and TRBJ2-2; 10 positions agree with TRBD1. Germline trimming cut 4 bases from V and 6 bases from J; bases unmatched to any gene: 12. The CDR3 totals 17 residues. Germline lookup yields CDR1 SGHNT and CDR2 YYREEE (reference sequence). CDR3 sequence reads: CASSTERRQGASGELFF. In DNA form, the CDR3 reads TGTGCCAGCAGCACCGAGCGGAGACAGGGGGCATCCGGGGAGCTGTTTTTT.